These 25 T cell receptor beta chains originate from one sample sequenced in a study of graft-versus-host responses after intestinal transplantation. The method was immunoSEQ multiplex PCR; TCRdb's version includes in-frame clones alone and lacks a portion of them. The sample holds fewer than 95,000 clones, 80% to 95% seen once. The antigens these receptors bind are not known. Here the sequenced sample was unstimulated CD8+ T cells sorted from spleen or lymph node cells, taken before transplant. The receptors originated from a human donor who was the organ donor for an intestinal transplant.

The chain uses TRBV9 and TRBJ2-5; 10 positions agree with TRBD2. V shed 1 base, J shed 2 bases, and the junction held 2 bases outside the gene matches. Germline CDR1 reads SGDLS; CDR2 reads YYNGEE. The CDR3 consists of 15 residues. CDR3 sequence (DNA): TGTGCCAGCAGCGTAAGCGGGGGGGGACAAGAGACCCAGTACTTC. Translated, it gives CASSVSGGGQETQYF.

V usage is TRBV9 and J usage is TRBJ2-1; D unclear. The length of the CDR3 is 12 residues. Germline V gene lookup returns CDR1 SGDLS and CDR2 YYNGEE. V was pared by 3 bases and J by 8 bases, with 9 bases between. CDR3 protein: CASSASFDEQFF. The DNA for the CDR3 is TGTGCCAGCAGCGCCTCCTTCGATGAGCAGTTCTTC. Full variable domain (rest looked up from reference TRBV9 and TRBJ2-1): DSGVTQTPKHLITATGQRVTLRCSPRSGDLSVYWYQQSLDQGLQFLIQYYNGEERAKGNILERFSAQQFPDLHSELNLSSLELGDSALYFCASSASFDEQFFGPGTRLTVL.

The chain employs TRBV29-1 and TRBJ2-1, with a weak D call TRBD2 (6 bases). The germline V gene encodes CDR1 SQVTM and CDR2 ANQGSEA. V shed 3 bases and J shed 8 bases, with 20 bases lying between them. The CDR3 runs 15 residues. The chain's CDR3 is CSVDPGRILNDEQFF. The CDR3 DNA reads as TGCAGCGTTGACCCAGGGAGGATTTTGAACGATGAGCAGTTCTTC.

The CDR3 sequence is CASSPGQLGYTF. The CDR3 DNA is TGTGCCAGCAGCCCGGGACAGCTCGGCTACACCTTC. The chain links TRBV6-5 to TRBJ1-2; TRBD1 aligns across 7 bases. Trimming took 6 bases from V and 8 from J; bases not matched to a gene: 6. Germline lookup yields CDR1 MNHEY and CDR2 SVGAGI. The CDR3 has 12 residues.

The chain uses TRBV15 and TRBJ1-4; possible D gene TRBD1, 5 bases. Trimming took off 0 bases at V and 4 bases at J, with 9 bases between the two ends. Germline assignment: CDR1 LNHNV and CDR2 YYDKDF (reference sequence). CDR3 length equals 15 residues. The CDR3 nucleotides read TGTGCCACCAGCAGAGAGGGGCAGTATAATGAAAAACTGTTTTTT. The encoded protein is CATSREGQYNEKLFF. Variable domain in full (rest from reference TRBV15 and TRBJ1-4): DAMVIQNPRYQVTQFGKPVTLSCSQTLNHNVMYWYQQKSSQAPKLLFHYYDKDFNNEADTPDNFQSRRPNTSFCFLDIRSPGLGDTAMYLCATSREGQYNEKLFFGSGTQLSVL.

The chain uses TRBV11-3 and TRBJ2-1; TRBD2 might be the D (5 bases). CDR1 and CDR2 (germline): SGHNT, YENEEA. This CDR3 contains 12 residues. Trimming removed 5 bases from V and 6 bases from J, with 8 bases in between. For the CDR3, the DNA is TGTGCCAGCAGCCCCAGCGGCAATGAGCAGTTCTTC. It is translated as CASSPSGNEQFF.

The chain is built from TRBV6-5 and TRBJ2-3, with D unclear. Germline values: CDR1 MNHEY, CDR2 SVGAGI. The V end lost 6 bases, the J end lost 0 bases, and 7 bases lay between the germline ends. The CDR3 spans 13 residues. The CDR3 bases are TGTGCCAGCAGGCCGACTAGCACAGATACGCAGTATTTT. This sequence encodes CASRPTSTDTQYF.

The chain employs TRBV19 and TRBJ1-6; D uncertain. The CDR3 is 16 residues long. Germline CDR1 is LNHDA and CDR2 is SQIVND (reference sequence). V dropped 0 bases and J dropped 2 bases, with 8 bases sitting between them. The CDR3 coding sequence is TGTGCCAGTAGTATAGATATCTCAGCCTATAATTCACCCCTCCACTTT. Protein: CASSIDISAYNSPLHF. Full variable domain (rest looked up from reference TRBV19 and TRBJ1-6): DGGITQSPKYLFRKEGQNVTLSCEQNLNHDAMYWYRQDPGQGLRLIYYSQIVNDFQKGDIAEGYSVSREKKESFPLTVTSAQKNPTAFYLCASSIDISAYNSPLHFGNGTRLTVT.

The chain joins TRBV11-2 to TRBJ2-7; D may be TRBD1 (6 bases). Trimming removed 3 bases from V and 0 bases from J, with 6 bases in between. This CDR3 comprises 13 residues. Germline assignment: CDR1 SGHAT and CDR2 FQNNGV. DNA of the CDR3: TGTGCCAGCAGCTTGGGACACTCCTACGAGCAGTACTTC. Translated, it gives CASSLGHSYEQYF.

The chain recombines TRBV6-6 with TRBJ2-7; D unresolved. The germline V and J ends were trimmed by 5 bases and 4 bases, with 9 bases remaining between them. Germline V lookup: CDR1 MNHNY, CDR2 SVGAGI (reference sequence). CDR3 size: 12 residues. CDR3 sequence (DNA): TGTGCCAGCAGTGCTAACCCTTACGAGCAGTACTTC. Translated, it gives CASSANPYEQYF.

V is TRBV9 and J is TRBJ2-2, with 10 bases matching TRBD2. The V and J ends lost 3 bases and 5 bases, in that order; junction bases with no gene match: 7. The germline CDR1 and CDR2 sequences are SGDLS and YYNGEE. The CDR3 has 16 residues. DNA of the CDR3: TGTGCCAGCAGCGGAGCGGGGGGGCGTTCGACCGGGGAGCTGTTTTTT. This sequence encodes CASSGAGGRSTGELFF.

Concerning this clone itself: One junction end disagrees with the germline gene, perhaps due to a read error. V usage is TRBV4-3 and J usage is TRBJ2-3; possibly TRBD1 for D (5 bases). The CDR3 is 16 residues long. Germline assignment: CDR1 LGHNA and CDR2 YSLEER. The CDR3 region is CASSQEIGDGTDTQYF. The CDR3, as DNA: TGCGCCAGCAGTCAAGAAATAGGGGATGGCACAGATACGCAGTATTTT.

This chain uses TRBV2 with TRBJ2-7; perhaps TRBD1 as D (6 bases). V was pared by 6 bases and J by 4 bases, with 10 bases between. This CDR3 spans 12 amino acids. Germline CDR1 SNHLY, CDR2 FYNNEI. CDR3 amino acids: CASREQGYEQYF. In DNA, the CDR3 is TGTGCCAGCAGGGAACAGGGTTACGAGCAGTACTTC.

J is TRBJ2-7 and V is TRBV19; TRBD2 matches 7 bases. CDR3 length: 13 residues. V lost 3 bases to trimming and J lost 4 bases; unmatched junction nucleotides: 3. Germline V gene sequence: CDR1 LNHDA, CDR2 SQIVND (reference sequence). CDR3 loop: CASSIYGGYEQYF. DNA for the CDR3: TGTGCCAGTAGTATCTACGGGGGGTACGAGCAGTACTTC.

The CDR3 reads CASSLAPALREKLFF. DNA of the CDR3: TGTGCCAGCAGCTTAGCCCCCGCGCTTAGAGAAAAACTGTTTTTT. V is TRBV7-9 and J is TRBJ1-4; D is uncertain. CDR1 and CDR2 from the germline V gene are SEHNR and FQNEAQ (reference sequence). This CDR3 has 15 amino acids. V lost 0 bases and J lost 8, with 13 bases in between.

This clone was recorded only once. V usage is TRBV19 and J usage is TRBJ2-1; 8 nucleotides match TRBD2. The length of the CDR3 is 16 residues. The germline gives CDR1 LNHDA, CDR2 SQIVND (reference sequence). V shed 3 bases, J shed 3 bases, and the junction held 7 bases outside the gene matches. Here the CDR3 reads CASSIRAGGYYNEQFF. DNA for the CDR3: TGTGCCAGTAGTATTCGGGCGGGGGGTTACTACAATGAGCAGTTCTTC.

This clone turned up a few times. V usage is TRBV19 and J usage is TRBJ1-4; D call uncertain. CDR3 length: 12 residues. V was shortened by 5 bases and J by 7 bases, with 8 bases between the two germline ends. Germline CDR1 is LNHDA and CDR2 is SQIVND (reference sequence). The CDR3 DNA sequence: TGTGCCAGTAGTCGGGAGGGTGAAAAACTGTTTTTT. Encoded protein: CASSREGEKLFF. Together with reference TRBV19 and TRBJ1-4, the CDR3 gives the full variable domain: DGGITQSPKYLFRKEGQNVTLSCEQNLNHDAMYWYRQDPGQGLRLIYYSQIVNDFQKGDIAEGYSVSREKKESFPLTVTSAQKNPTAFYLCASSREGEKLFFGSGTQLSVL.

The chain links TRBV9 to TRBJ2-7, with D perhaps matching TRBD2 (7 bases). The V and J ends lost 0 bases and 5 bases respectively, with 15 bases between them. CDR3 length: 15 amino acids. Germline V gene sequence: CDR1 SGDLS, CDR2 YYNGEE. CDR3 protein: CASSVGAGAADEQYF. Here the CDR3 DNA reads TGTGCCAGCAGCGTAGGGGCGGGGGCCGCAGACGAGCAGTACTTC.

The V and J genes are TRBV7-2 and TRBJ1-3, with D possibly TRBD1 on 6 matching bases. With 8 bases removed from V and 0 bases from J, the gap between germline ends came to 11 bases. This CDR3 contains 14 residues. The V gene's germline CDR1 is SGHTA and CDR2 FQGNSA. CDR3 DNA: TGTGCCAGCGGGCGGGGGCCCTCTGGAAACACCATATATTTT. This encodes CASGRGPSGNTIYF.

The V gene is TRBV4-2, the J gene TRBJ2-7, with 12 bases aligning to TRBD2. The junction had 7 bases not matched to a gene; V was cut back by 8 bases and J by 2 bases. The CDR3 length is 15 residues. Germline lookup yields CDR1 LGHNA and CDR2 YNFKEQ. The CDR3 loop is CASGELAGGPYEQYF. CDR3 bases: TGTGCCAGCGGAGAACTAGCGGGGGGCCCCTACGAGCAGTACTTC.

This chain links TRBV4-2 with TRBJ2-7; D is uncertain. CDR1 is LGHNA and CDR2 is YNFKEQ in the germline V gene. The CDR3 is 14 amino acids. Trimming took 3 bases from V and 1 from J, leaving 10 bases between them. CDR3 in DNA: TGTGCCAGCAGCCAGGCGGCAGAGTCCTACGAGCAGTACTTC. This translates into CASSQAAESYEQYF.

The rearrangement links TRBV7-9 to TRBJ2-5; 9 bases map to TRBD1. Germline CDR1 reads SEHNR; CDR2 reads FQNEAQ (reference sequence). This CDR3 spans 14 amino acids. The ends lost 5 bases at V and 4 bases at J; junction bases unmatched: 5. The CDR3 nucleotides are TGTGCCAGCAGCCCAAGACAGGGGGGAGAGACCCAGTACTTC. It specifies CASSPRQGGETQYF.

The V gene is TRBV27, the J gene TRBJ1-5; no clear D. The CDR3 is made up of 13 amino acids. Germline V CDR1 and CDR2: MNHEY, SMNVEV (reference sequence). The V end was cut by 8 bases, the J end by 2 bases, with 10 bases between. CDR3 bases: TGTGCCAGCCGAGGTGTGGGCAATCAGCCCCAGCATTTT. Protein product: CASRGVGNQPQHF.

The CDR3 DNA reads TGCGCCAGCAGCCCCCATGGGAGGCCCTCTGGGGCCAACGTCCTGACTTTC. Translation: CASSPHGRPSGANVLTF. J is TRBJ2-6 and V is TRBV4-1; D perhaps matches TRBD2 (6 bases). This CDR3 has 17 amino acids. The germline V gene has CDR1 MGHRA and CDR2 YSYEKL. Trimming stripped 4 bases from V and 0 bases from J, with 13 bases between.

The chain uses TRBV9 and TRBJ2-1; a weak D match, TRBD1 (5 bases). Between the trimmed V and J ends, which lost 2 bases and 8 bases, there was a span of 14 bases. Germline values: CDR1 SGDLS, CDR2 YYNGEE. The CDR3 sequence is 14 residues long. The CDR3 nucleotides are TGTGCCAGCAGCGTCCAGGGCGGCGGCCATGAGCAGTTCTTC. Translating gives CASSVQGGGHEQFF.